This T cell receptor (beta chain) was sequenced in a study of blood T cell repertoires in COVID-19. Profiling relied on immunoSEQ multiplex PCR, and the TCRdb table lists in-frame clones only, not all of them. The sample lists nearly 60,000 clones, approximately 87% seen once, with approximately 4.5% in the top ten. J was trimmed by 9 bases and V by 4 bases; bases with no gene match: 5. CDR1 is SEHNR and CDR2 is FQNEAQ in the germline V gene (reference sequence). The CDR3 totals 14 residues. The sequencing sample was made of peripheral blood. The chain uses TRBV7-9 and TRBJ1-6; 8 bases are shared with TRBD1. This sequence originates from a man aged 35-49 years with active COVID-19. In DNA, the CDR3 is TGTGCCAGCAGCTCCTCAGGGGGCCTTTCACCCCTCCACTTT. It is translated as CASSSSGGLSPLHF.